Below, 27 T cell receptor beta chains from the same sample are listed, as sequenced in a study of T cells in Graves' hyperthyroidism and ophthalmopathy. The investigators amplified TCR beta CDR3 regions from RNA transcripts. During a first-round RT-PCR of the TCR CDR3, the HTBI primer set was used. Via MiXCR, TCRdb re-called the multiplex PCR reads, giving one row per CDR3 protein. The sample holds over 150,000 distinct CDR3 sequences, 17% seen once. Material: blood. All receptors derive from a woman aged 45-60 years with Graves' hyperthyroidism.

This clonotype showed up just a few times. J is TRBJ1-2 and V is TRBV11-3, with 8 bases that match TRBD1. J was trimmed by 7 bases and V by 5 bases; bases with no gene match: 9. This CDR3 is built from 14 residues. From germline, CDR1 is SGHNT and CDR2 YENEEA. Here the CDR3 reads CASSLQGARSGYTF. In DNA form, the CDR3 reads TGTGCCAGCAGCCTCCAGGGGGCGCGAAGTGGCTACACCTTC.

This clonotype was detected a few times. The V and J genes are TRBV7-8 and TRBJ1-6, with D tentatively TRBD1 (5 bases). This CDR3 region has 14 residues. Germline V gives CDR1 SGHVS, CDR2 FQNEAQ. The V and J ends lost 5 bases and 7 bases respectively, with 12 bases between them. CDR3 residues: CASSPNWGNSPLHF. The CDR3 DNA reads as TGTGCCAGCAGCCCCAACTGGGGGAATTCACCCCTCCACTTT.

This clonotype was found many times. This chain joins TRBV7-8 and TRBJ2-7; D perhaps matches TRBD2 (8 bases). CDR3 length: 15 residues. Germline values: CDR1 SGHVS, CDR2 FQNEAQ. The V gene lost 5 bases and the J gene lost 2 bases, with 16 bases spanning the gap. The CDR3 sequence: CASSPGGGGPYEQYF. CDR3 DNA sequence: TGTGCCAGCAGCCCGGGAGGGGGCGGCCCCTACGAGCAGTACTTC.

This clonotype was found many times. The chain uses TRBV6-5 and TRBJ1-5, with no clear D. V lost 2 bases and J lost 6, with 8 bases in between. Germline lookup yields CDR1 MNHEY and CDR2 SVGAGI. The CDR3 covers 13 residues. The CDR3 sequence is CASSYDGSQPQHF. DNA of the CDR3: TGTGCCAGCAGTTACGATGGTTCTCAGCCCCAGCATTTT.

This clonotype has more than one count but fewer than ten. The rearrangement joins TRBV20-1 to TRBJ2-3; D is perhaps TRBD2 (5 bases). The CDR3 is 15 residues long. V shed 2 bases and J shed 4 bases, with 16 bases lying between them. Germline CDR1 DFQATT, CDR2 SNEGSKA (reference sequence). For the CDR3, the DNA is TGCAGTGCTAGACCAAAGACTATACCATCAGATACGCAGTATTTT. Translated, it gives CSARPKTIPSDTQYF.

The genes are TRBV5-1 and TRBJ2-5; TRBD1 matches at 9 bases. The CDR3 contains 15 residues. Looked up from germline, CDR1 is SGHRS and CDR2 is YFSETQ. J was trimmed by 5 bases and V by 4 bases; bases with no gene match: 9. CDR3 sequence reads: CASSLRDRASETQYF. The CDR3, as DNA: TGCGCCAGCAGCCTACGGGACAGGGCGTCGGAGACCCAGTACTTC.

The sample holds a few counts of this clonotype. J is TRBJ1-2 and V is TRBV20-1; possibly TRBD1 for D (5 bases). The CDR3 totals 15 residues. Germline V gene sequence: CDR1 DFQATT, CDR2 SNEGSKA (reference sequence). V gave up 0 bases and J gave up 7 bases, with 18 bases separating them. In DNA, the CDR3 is TGCAGTGCTAGAGATGGCCTAGGGGAGGCGGGTGGCTACACCTTC. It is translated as CSARDGLGEAGGYTF.

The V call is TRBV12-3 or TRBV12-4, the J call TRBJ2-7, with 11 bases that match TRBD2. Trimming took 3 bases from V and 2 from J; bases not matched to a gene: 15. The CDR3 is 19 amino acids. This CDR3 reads CASSFYRTSGWGATYEQYF. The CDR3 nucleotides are TGTGCCAGCAGTTTTTATCGGACTAGCGGGTGGGGGGCAACCTACGAGCAGTACTTC.

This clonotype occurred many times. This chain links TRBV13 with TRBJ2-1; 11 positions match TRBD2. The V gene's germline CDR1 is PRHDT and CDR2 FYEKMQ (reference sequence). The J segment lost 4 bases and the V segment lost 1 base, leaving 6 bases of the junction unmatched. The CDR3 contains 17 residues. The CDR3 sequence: CASSLEASGRLYNEQFF. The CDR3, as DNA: TGTGCCAGCAGCTTAGAAGCTAGCGGGAGGTTATACAATGAGCAGTTCTTC.

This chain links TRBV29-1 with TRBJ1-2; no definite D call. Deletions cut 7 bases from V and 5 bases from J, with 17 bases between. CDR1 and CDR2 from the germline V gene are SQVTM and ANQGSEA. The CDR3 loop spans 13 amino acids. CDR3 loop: CSALRPAPYGYTF. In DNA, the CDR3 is TGCAGCGCTCTCAGGCCAGCACCTTATGGCTACACCTTC.

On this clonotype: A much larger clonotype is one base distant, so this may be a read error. DNA for the CDR3: TGTGCCAGCAGCCTGGGACAAGACAATCAGCCCCAGCATTTT. It specifies CASSLGQDNQPQHF. The genes are TRBV12-3 or TRBV12-4 and TRBJ1-5, with D perhaps TRBD1 (6 bases). CDR3 length: 14 residues. V was trimmed by 6 bases and J by 3 bases, leaving 12 bases between them.

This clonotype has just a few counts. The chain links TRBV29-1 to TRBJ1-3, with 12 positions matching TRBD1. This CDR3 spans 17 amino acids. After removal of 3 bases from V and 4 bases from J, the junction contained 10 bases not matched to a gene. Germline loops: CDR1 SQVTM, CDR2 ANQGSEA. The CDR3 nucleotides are TGCAGCGTTGAGGCTTCGGGACAGGGGGCTGGAGGAAACACCATATATTTT. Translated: CSVEASGQGAGGNTIYF.

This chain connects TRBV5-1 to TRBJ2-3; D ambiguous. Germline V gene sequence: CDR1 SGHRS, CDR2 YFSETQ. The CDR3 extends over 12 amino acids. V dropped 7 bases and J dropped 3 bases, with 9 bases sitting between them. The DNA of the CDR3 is TGCGCCAGCGGTCCCCAAACAGATACGCAGTATTTT. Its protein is CASGPQTDTQYF.

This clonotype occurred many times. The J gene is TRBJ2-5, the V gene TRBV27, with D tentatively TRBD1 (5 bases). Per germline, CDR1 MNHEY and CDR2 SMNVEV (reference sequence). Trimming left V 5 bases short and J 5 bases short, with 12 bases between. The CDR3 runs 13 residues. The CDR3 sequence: CASSPAGWETQYF. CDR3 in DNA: TGTGCCAGCAGTCCTGCAGGGTGGGAGACCCAGTACTTC.

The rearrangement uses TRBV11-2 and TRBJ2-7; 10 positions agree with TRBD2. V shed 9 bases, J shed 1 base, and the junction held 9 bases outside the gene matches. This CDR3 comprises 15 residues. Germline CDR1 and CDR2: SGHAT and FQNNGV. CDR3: CARETSGHNSYEQYF. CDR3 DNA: TGTGCCAGAGAGACTAGCGGGCATAATTCCTACGAGCAGTACTTC.

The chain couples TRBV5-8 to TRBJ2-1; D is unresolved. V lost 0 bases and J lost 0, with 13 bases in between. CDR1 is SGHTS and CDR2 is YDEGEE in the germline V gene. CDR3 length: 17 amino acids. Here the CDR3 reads CASSLAPQLSSYNEQFF. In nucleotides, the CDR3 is TGTGCCAGCAGCTTGGCCCCACAGTTGAGCTCCTACAATGAGCAGTTCTTC. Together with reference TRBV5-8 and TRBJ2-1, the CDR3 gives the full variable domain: EAGVTQSPTHLIKTRGQQATLRCSPISGHTSVYWYQQALGLGLQFLLWYDEGEERNRGNFPPRFSGRQFPNYSSELNVNALELEDSALYLCASSLAPQLSSYNEQFFGPGTRLTVL.

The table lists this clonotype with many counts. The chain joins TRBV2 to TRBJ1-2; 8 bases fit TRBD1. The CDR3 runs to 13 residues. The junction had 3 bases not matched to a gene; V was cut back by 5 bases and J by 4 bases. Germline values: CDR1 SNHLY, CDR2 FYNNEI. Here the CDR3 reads CASSQQGGYGYTF. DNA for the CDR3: TGTGCCAGCAGTCAACAGGGGGGCTATGGCTACACCTTC.

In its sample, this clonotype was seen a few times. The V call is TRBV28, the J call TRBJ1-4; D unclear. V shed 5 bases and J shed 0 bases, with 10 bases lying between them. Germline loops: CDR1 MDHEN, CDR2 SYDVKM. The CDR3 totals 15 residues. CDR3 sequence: CASSDLGSTNEKLFF. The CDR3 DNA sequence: TGTGCCAGCAGTGACCTGGGTTCAACTAATGAAAAACTGTTTTTT.

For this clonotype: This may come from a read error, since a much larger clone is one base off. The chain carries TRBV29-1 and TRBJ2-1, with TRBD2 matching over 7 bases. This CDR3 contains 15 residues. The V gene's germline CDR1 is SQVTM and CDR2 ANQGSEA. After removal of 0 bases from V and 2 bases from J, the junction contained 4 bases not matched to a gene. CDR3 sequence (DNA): TGCAGCGTTGAAGACTATGGGGGGGCCTACAATGAGCAGTTCTTC. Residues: CSVEDYGGAYNEQFF.

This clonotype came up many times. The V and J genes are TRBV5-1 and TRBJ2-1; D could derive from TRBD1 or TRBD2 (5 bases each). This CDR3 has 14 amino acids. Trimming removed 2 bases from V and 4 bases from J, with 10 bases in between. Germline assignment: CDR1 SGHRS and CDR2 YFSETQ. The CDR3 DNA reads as TGCGCCAGCAGCTTCGGGACGCGATACAATGAGCAGTTCTTC. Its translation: CASSFGTRYNEQFF.

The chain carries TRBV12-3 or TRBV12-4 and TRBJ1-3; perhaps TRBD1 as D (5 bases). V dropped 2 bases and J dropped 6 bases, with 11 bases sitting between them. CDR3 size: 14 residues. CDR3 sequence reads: CASSLLGLENTIYF. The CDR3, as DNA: TGTGCCAGCAGTTTACTGGGGCTAGAAAACACCATATATTTT.

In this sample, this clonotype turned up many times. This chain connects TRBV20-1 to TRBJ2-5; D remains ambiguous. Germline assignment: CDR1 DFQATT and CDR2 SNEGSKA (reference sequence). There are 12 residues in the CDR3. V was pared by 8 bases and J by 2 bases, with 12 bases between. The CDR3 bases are TGCAGTATACTGGCACGTCAAGAGACCCAGTACTTC. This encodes CSILARQETQYF.

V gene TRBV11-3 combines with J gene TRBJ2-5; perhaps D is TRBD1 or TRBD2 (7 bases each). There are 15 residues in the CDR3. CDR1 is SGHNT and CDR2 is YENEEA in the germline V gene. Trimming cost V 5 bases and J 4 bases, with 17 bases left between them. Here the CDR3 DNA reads TGTGCCAGCAGCCCCCAGGGGGGGGGCGGAGAGACCCAGTACTTC. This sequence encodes CASSPQGGGGETQYF.

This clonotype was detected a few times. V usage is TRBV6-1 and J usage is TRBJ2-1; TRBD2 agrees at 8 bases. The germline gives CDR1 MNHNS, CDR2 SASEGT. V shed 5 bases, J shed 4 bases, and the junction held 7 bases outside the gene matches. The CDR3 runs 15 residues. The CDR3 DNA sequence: TGTGCCAGCAGTTACGTACTAGCGGCATACAATGAGCAGTTCTTC. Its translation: CASSYVLAAYNEQFF.

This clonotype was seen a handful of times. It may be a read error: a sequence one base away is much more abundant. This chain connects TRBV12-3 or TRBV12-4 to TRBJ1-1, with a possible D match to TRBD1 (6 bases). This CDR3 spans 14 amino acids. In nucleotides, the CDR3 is TGTGCCAGCAGTTTAGGCCCCAGGGACACTGAAGCTCTCTTT. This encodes CASSLGPRDTEALF.

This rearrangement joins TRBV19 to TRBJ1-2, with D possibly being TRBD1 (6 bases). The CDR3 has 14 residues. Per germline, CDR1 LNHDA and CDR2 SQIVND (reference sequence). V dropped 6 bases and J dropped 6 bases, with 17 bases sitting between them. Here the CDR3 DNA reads TGTGCCAGTAGAAATGACCGGGACACTCATGGCTACACCTTC. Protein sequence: CASRNDRDTHGYTF.

The CDR3, as DNA: TGTGCCAGTAGTATAAAGGGTCGTTGGGAGACCCAGTACTTC. This translates into CASSIKGRWETQYF. This chain joins TRBV19 and TRBJ2-5; D gene ambiguous. Trimming cost V 2 bases and J 5 bases, with 12 bases left between them. CDR1 is LNHDA and CDR2 is SQIVND in the germline V gene (reference sequence). This CDR3 spans 14 amino acids.